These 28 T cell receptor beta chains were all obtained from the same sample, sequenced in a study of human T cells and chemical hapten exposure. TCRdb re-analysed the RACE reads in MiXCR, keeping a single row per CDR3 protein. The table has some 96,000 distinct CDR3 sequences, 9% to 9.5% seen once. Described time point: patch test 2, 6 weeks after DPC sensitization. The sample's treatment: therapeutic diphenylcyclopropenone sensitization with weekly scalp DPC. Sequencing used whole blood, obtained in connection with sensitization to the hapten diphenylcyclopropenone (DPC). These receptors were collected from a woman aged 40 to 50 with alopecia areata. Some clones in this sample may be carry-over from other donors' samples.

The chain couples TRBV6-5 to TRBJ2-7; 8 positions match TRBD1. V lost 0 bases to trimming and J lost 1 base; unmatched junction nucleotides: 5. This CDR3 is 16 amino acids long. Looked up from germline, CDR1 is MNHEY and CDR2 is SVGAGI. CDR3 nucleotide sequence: TGTGCCAGCAGTTACTCTTGGACAGGGTCTTCCTACGAGCAGTACTTC. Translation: CASSYSWTGSSYEQYF.

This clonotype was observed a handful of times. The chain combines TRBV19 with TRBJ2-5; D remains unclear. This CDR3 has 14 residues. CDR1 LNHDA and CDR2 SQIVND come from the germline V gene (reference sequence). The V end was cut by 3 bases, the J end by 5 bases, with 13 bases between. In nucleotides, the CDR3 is TGTGCCAGTAGTATCGGCCGTTCGCGGGAGACCCAGTACTTC. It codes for CASSIGRSRETQYF.

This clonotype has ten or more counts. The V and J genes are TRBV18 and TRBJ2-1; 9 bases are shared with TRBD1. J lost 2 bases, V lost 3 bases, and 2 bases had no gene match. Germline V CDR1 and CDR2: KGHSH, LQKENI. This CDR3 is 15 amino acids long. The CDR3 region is CASSPRQGAYNEQFF. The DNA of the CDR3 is TGTGCCAGCTCACCGCGACAGGGGGCCTACAATGAGCAGTTCTTC.

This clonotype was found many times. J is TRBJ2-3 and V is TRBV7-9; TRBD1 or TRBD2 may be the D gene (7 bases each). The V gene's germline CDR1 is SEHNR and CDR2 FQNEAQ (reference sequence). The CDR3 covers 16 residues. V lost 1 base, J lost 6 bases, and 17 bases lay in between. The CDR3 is CASSLGLADRRDTQYF. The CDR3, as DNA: TGTGCCAGCAGCTTAGGCCTAGCGGACAGGCGGGATACGCAGTATTTT.

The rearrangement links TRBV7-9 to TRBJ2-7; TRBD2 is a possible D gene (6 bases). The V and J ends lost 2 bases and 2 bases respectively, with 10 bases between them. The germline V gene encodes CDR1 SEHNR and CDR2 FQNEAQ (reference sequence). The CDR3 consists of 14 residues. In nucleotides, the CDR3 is TGTGCCAGCAGCTTAAGTCGGGAGACCTACGAGCAGTACTTC. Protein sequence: CASSLSRETYEQYF.

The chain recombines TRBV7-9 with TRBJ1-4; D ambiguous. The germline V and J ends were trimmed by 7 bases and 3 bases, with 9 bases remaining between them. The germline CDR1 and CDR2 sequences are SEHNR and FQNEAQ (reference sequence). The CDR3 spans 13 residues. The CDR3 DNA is TGTGCCAGCAACGACCAGCCTAATGAAAAACTGTTTTTT. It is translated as CASNDQPNEKLFF. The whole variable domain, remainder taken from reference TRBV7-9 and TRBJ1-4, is DTGVSQNPRHKITKRGQNVTFRCDPISEHNRLYWYRQTLGQGPEFLTYFQNEAQLEKSRLLSDRFSAERPKGSFSTLEIQRTEQGDSAMYLCASNDQPNEKLFFGSGTQLSVL.

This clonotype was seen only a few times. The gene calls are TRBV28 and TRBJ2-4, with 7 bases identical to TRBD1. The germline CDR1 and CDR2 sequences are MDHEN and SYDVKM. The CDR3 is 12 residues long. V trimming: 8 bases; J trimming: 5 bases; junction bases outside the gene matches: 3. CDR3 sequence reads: CASGQGENIQYF. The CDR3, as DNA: TGTGCCAGCGGGCAGGGGGAAAACATTCAGTACTTC.

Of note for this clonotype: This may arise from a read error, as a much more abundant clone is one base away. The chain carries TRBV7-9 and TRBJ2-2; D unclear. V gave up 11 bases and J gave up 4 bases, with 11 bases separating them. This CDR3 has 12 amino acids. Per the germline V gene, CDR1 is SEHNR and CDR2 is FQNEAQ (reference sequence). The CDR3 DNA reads TGTGCCGCCCAGTGGATCACCGGGGAGCTGTTTTTT. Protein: CAAQWITGELFF.

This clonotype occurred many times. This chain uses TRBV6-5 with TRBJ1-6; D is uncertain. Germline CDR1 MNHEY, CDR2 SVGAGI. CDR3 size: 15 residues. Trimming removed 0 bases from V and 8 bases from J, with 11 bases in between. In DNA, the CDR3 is TGTGCCAGCAGTTACTCCCTCGTCAGCGATTCACCCCTCCACTTT. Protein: CASSYSLVSDSPLHF.

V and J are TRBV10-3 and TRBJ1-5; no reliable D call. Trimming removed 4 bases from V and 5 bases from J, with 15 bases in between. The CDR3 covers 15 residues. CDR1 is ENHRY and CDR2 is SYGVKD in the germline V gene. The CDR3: CAISGTGRQDQPQHF. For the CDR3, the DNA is TGTGCCATCAGTGGGACGGGTCGTCAGGATCAGCCCCAGCATTTT.

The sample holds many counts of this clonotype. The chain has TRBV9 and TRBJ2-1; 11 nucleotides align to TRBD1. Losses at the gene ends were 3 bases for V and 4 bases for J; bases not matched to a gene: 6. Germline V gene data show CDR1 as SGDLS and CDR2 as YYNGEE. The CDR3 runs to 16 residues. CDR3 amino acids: CASSAPGTGGYNEQFF. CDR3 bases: TGTGCCAGCAGCGCCCCCGGGACAGGGGGTTACAATGAGCAGTTCTTC.

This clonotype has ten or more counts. The CDR3 is CASSYGQGAYNEQFF. DNA of the CDR3: TGTGCCAGCAGTTATGGACAGGGGGCCTACAATGAGCAGTTCTTC. The gene calls are TRBV6-6 and TRBJ2-1, with 10 bases fitting TRBD1. This CDR3 contains 15 residues. Germline CDR1 reads MNHNY; CDR2 reads SVGAGI (reference sequence). With 3 bases clipped from V and 2 bases from J, the junction kept 1 base outside the gene matches.

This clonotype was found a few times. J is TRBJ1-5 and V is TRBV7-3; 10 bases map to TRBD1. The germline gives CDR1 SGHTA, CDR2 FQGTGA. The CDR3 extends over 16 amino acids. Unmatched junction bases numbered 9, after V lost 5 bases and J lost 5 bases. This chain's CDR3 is CASSPTLDRGHQPQHF. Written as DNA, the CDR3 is TGTGCCAGCAGCCCAACCCTCGACAGGGGGCATCAGCCCCAGCATTTT.

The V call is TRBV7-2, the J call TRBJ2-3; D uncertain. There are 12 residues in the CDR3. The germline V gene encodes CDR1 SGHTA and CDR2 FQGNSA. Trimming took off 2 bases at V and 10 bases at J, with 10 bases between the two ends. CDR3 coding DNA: TGTGCCAGCAGCTTATCGATCGGCTCGCAGTATTTT. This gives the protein CASSLSIGSQYF.

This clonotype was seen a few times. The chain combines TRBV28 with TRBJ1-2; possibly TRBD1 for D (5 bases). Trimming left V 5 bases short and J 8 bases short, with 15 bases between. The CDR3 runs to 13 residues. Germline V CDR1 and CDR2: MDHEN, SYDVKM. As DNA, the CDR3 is TGTGCCAGCAGTCCCCCGGTGGGGGAGGGCTACACCTTC. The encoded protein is CASSPPVGEGYTF.

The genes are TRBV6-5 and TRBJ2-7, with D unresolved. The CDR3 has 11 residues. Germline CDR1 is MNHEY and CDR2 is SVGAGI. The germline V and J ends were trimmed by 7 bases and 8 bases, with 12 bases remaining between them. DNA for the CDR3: TGTGCCAGCACCCGGTTGGAGAAGCAGTACTTC. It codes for CASTRLEKQYF.

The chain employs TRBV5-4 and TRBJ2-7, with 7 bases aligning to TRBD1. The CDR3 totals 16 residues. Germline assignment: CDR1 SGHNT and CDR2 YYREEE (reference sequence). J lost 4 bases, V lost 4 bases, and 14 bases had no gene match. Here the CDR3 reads CASSTFGQEILYEQYF. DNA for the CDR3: TGTGCCAGCAGCACCTTTGGACAGGAAATCTTATACGAGCAGTACTTC.

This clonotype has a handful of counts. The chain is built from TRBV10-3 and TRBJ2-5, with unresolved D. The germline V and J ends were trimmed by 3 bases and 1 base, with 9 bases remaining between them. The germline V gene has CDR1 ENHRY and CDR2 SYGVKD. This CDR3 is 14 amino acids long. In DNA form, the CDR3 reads TGTGCCATCAGTGACTCGAAAATCCAAGAGACCCAGTACTTC. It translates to CAISDSKIQETQYF.

CDR3 coding DNA: TGCGCCAGCAGCCATCAGGGGCCCCTAGCCAAAAACATTCAGTACTTC. Translating gives CASSHQGPLAKNIQYF. The chain carries TRBV23-1 and TRBJ2-4; perhaps TRBD1 as D (6 bases). Being an ORF, TRBV23-1 has a function that is uncertain. CDR3 length: 16 residues. Trimming left V 6 bases short and J 0 bases short, with 15 bases between.

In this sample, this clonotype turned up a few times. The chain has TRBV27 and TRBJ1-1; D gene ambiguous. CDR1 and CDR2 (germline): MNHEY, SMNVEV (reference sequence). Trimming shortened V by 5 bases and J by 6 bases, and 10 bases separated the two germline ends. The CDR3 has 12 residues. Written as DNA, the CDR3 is TGTGCCAGCAGTCCCAGACGAGCTGAAGCTTTCTTT. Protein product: CASSPRRAEAFF.

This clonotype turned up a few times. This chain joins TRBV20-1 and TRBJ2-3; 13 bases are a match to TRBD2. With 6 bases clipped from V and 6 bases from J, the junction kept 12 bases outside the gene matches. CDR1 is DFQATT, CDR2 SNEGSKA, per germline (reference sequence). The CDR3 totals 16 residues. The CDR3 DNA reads TGCAGTGCCCCCTCGACTAGCGGGAGGATGTTCGATACGCAGTATTTT. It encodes CSAPSTSGRMFDTQYF.

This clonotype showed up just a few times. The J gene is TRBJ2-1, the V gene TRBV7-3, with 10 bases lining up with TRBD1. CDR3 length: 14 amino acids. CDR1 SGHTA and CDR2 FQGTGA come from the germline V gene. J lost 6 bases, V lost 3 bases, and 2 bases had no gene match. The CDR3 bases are TGTGCCAGCAGCTTGCGACAGGGGGCCAATGAGCAGTTCTTC. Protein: CASSLRQGANEQFF.

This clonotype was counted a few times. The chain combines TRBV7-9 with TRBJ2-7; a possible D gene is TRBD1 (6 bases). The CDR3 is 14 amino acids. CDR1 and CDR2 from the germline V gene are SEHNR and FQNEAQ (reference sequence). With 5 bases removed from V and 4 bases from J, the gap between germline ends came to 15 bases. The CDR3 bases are TGTGCCAGCAGCGGTGACAGGACGGGTTACGAGCAGTACTTC. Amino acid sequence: CASSGDRTGYEQYF.

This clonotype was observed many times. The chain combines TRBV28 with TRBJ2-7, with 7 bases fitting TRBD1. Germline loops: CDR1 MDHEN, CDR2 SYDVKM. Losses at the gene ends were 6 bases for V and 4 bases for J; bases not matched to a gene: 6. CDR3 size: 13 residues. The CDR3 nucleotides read TGTGCCAGCAGGCCGGGACAGCTTTACGAGCAGTACTTC. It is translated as CASRPGQLYEQYF.

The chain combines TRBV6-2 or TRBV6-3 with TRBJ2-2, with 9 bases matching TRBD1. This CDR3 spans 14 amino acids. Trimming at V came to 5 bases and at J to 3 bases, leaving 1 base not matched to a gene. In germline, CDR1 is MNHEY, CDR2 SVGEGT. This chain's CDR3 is CASSRTGDTGELFF. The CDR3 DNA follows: TGTGCCAGCAGTCGGACAGGGGACACCGGGGAGCTGTTTTTT.

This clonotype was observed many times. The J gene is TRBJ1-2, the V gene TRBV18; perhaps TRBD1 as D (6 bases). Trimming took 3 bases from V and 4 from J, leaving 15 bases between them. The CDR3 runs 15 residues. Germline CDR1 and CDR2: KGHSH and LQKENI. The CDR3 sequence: CASSPDLQGFYGYTF. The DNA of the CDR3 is TGTGCCAGCTCACCGGACTTACAGGGTTTCTATGGCTACACCTTC.

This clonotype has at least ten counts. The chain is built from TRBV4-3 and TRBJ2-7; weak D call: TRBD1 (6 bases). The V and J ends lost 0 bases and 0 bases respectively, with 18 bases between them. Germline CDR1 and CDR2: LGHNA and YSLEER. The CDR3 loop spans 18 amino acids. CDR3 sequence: CASSQDRVSGVNSYEQYF. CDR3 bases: TGCGCCAGCAGCCAAGATCGGGTATCAGGGGTAAACTCCTACGAGCAGTACTTC.

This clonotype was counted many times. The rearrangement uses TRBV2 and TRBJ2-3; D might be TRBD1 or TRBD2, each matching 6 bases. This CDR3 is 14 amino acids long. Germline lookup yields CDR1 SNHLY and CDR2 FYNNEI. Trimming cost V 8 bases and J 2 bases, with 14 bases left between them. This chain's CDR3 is CASLRGRATDTQYF. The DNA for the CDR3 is TGTGCCAGCCTCCGGGGGCGAGCCACAGATACGCAGTATTTT.